This T cell receptor (beta chain) was recovered during a study of T cells after yellow fever vaccination. Notes on the study in general: Re-detected after boosting: most primary clones, almost 98% of CD4 and 75% to 90% of CD8.

This clonotype was seen a handful of times. What it recognizes is unknown. Synthesis of TCR cDNA relied on 5'RACE template switching, which attached a universal primer site and UMIs. In TCRdb, the 5' RACE reads were re-called with MiXCR into one record per CDR3 protein. This sample has 100,000 to 150,000 distinct CDR3 sequences; nearly 15% occur once, and the top ten carry roughly 41%. The CDR3 is 15 amino acids. V was shortened by 8 bases and J by 1 base, with 12 bases between the two germline ends. Per the germline V gene, CDR1 is MNHNY and CDR2 is SVGAGI (reference sequence). The clonotype was recovered from a man younger than 30 who received the YFV17D yellow fever vaccine. The sample in question was CD8+ T cells sorted from PBMCs, obtained 5 days after the yellow fever booster vaccination. The chain combines TRBV6-6 with TRBJ2-6; no reliable D call. The CDR3 region is CASHTLESGANVLTF. CDR3 nucleotides: TGTGCCAGCCACACCTTGGAATCTGGGGCCAACGTCCTGACTTTC.